The TCR beta chain described here comes from a study of blood T cell repertoires in COVID-19. V lost 2 bases and J 4 bases, leaving 6 bases between the germline ends. The CDR3 totals 13 residues. Per the original methods: Amplified reference gene primers provided the basis for estimating nucleated cell counts. This table comes from immunoSEQ multiplex PCR, and its TCRdb copy is limited to in-frame clones, with some not included. From that table come the V and J calls and clone size; the DNA was used to work out D and trimming. The data show under 250,000 clones, approximately 80% seen once. The TCR originated in a woman between 70 and 85 years old with acute or convalescent COVID-19. Sequenced input: peripheral blood. The chain links TRBV12-3 or TRBV12-4 to TRBJ1-5; D unresolved. The CDR3 DNA sequence: TGTGCCAGCAGTTTAACAGATAATCAGCCCCAGCATTTT. Its protein product is CASSLTDNQPQHF.